These 25 T cell receptor beta chains were all obtained from the same sample, sequenced in a study of human thymus T cells. Produced via immunoSEQ multiplex PCR; TCRdb's table is partial and in-frame only. In the table there are about 60,000 clones, 94% of which are singletons. The sequenced sample was blood. All receptors derive from a boy under two years old with a congenital heart defect but otherwise immunologically healthy.

By proportion, this clone is medium-sized. V and J are TRBV28 and TRBJ2-7; D gene unclear. V was trimmed by 2 bases and J by 6 bases, leaving 14 bases between them. Germline CDR1 and CDR2: MDHEN and SYDVKM. This CDR3 has 14 residues. The DNA for the CDR3 is TGTGCCAGCAGTTTAGTTGCTCCGGCTCCCGAGCAGTACTTC. Translated, it gives CASSLVAPAPEQYF.

V and J are TRBV5-1 and TRBJ2-1; D is perhaps TRBD2 (5 bases). Germline CDR1 reads SGHRS; CDR2 reads YFSETQ. This CDR3 comprises 13 residues. V was trimmed by 5 bases and J by 5 bases, leaving 11 bases between them. CDR3 in DNA: TGCGCCAGCAGTCGGACTGCCAACAATGAGCAGTTCTTC. Protein: CASSRTANNEQFF.

CDR3 region: CASTRRGTAHYEQYF. In DNA, the CDR3 is TGTGCCAGCACTCGAAGAGGGACAGCTCACTACGAGCAGTACTTC. The genes are TRBV27 and TRBJ2-7; 7 bases match TRBD1. The CDR3 runs 15 residues. Losses at the gene ends were 7 bases for V and 3 bases for J; bases not matched to a gene: 12. Germline loops: CDR1 MNHEY, CDR2 SMNVEV (reference sequence).

The V gene is TRBV18, the J gene TRBJ2-2; D is perhaps TRBD2 (5 bases). The V end lost 3 bases, the J end lost 2 bases, and 16 bases lay between the germline ends. Germline values: CDR1 KGHSH, CDR2 LQKENI. The CDR3 loop spans 17 amino acids. As DNA, the CDR3 is TGTGCCAGCTCACCCTACGCGGTGAGCGGTAACACCGGGGAGCTGTTTTTT. Translation gives CASSPYAVSGNTGELFF.

The chain links TRBV9 to TRBJ2-5; the D is unclear. The CDR3 covers 14 residues. V was clipped by 4 bases and J by 1 base, with 11 bases between them. The germline V gene encodes CDR1 SGDLS and CDR2 YYNGEE. DNA for the CDR3: TGTGCCAGCAGCCCTCGGACGTTCCAAGAGACCCAGTACTTC. It yields the protein CASSPRTFQETQYF.

V gene TRBV7-2 combines with J gene TRBJ2-1, with TRBD2 identical over 9 bases. CDR3 length: 15 amino acids. Per germline, CDR1 SGHTA and CDR2 FQGNSA. The V segment lost 3 bases and the J segment 5 bases; nucleotides outside the gene matches: 5. The CDR3 nucleotides are TGTGCCAGCAGCTTCCTAGCGGGGCTCAACAATGAGCAGTTCTTC. This gives the protein CASSFLAGLNNEQFF.

The chain employs TRBV20-1 and TRBJ2-7; D is unresolved. The CDR3 loop spans 10 amino acids. The V gene's germline CDR1 is DFQATT and CDR2 SNEGSKA (reference sequence). V gave up 7 bases and J gave up 3 bases, with 7 bases separating them. The CDR3 loop is CSVGLYEQYF. Written as DNA, the CDR3 is TGCAGTGTAGGGCTCTACGAGCAGTACTTC.

The V gene is TRBV11-2, the J gene TRBJ2-1; 10 positions agree with TRBD1. Germline values: CDR1 SGHAT, CDR2 FQNNGV. V gave up 5 bases and J gave up 8 bases; unmatched junction bases: 12. The CDR3 is 16 amino acids. CDR3 DNA: TGTGCCAGCAGCCCACCTCGGACAGGGGGGAGGGATGAGCAGTTCTTC. This sequence encodes CASSPPRTGGRDEQFF.

This chain links TRBV10-3 with TRBJ1-6, with a possible D match to TRBD1 (5 bases). Between the trimmed V and J ends, which lost 7 bases and 0 bases, there was a span of 7 bases. CDR1 is ENHRY and CDR2 is SYGVKD in the germline V gene. This CDR3 has 14 amino acids. The CDR3: CAIMGDSYNSPLHF. CDR3 sequence (DNA): TGTGCCATCATGGGGGACTCCTATAATTCACCCCTCCACTTT.

J is TRBJ2-3 and V is TRBV27; 7 bases map to TRBD2. CDR3 size: 16 residues. The V and J ends lost 7 bases and 0 bases, in that order; junction bases with no gene match: 10. Germline V lookup: CDR1 MNHEY, CDR2 SMNVEV (reference sequence). CDR3 sequence: CASTLVWGGSTDTQYF. CDR3 nucleotides: TGTGCCAGCACCTTAGTCTGGGGGGGGAGCACAGATACGCAGTATTTT.

The DNA of the CDR3 is TGTGCCAGCAGCTTGTCGGGGCTTCCGGGCGAGCAGTACTTC. Translation: CASSLSGLPGEQYF. This chain links TRBV5-6 with TRBJ2-7; either TRBD1 or TRBD2 may fit D (5 bases each). The germline CDR1 and CDR2 sequences are SGHDT and YYEEEE. With 1 base removed from V and 6 bases from J, the gap between germline ends came to 14 bases. The CDR3 has 14 residues.

This clone was counted once. This sequence joins TRBV12-2 and TRBJ2-7; the D call of TRBD2 is as the table states it, not checked on the DNA. TRBV12-2 has pseudogene status. This CDR3 contains 11 residues. This CDR3 reads CASRLEYEQYF. CDR3 in DNA: TGTGCAAGTCGCTTGGAGTACGAGCAGTACTTC.

The chain has TRBV29-1 and TRBJ2-2, with D unresolved. CDR3 length equals 12 residues. Germline-derived CDR1 and CDR2 are SQVTM and ANQGSEA. CDR3 in amino acids: CSGGRNTGELFF. The CDR3, as DNA: TGCAGTGGCGGCCGGAACACCGGGGAGCTGTTTTTT.

This rearrangement joins TRBV19 to TRBJ1-1, with 7 bases lining up with TRBD1. The CDR3 sequence is 15 residues long. Germline V gives CDR1 LNHDA, CDR2 SQIVND (reference sequence). The junction had 11 bases not matched to a gene; V was cut back by 5 bases and J by 5 bases. Here the CDR3 DNA reads TGTGCCAGTAGTGGTCTGACAGGGTGGGGAACTGAAGCTTTCTTT. This encodes CASSGLTGWGTEAFF.

This clone showed up just once. J is TRBJ1-1 and V is TRBV4-1, with 7 bases that match TRBD1. The V segment lost 3 bases and the J segment 8 bases; nucleotides outside the gene matches: 12. There are 15 residues in the CDR3. Germline V CDR1 and CDR2: MGHRA, YSYEKL. The CDR3: CASSHPTTGPTEAFF. CDR3 DNA sequence: TGCGCCAGCAGCCATCCTACGACAGGGCCAACGGAAGCTTTCTTT.

V and J are TRBV7-6 and TRBJ2-1; 12 bases are shared with TRBD2. The J segment lost 9 bases and the V segment lost 4 bases, leaving 13 bases of the junction unmatched. Germline-derived CDR1 and CDR2 are SGHVS and FNYEAQ. There are 17 residues in the CDR3. The CDR3 reads CASSWLPSSGRASEQFF. In nucleotides, the CDR3 is TGTGCCAGCAGCTGGTTGCCTTCTAGCGGGAGGGCCAGTGAGCAGTTCTTC.

The chain employs TRBV15 and TRBJ2-1; TRBD2 agrees at 9 bases. Germline V gene data show CDR1 as LNHNV and CDR2 as YYDKDF (reference sequence). The CDR3 has 18 residues. Losses at the gene ends were 0 bases for V and 3 bases for J; bases not matched to a gene: 9. In DNA, the CDR3 is TGTGCCACCAGCAGAGATAATAGCGGGAGTAGCTACTACAATGAGCAGTTCTTC. As protein: CATSRDNSGSSYYNEQFF.

The rearrangement joins TRBV7-2 to TRBJ1-2; tentatively, D is TRBD1 (6 bases). V lost 5 bases and J 10 bases, leaving 17 bases between the germline ends. CDR3 length equals 13 residues. Germline loops: CDR1 SGHTA, CDR2 FQGNSA. The CDR3 coding sequence is TGTGCCAGCAGCCAGGGGACCGCTTTGCACTACACCTTC. It encodes CASSQGTALHYTF.

The count of this clone is one. This rearrangement joins TRBV11-2 to TRBJ2-3, with D tentatively TRBD1 (6 bases). Germline values: CDR1 SGHAT, CDR2 FQNNGV. This CDR3 spans 15 amino acids. V shed 6 bases and J shed 2 bases, with 15 bases lying between them. The CDR3: CASRNRVSPTDTQYF. The DNA for the CDR3 is TGTGCCAGCAGGAACAGGGTATCTCCCACAGATACGCAGTATTTT.

The V call is TRBV27, the J call TRBJ2-7; weak D call: TRBD2 (5 bases). Germline-derived CDR1 and CDR2 are MNHEY and SMNVEV (reference sequence). Trimming cost V 6 bases and J 0 bases, with 12 bases left between them. The CDR3 spans 14 residues. Written as DNA, the CDR3 is TGTGCCAGCAGCTATACGGGGAGCTCCTACGAGCAGTACTTC. Translating gives CASSYTGSSYEQYF.

This chain links TRBV7-2 with TRBJ2-3; 10 bases map to TRBD2. The CDR3 extends over 15 amino acids. Germline CDR1 and CDR2: SGHTA and FQGNSA. After removal of 2 bases from V and 6 bases from J, the junction contained 5 bases not matched to a gene. The CDR3 DNA reads as TGTGCCAGCAGCTTAAGCGGGGGGGTAGTGGATACGCAGTATTTT. Its translation: CASSLSGGVVDTQYF.

The chain joins TRBV6-5 to TRBJ2-7, with 9 bases matching TRBD1. The CDR3 runs to 14 residues. Per germline, CDR1 MNHEY and CDR2 SVGAGI. Germline trimming cut 0 bases from V and 3 bases from J; bases unmatched to any gene: 0. The CDR3, as DNA: TGTGCCAGCAGTTACTCGACAGGGGGCTACGAGCAGTACTTC. It translates to CASSYSTGGYEQYF.

The rearrangement links TRBV6-1 to TRBJ1-5; TRBD1 aligns across 9 bases. J gave up 7 bases and V 5 bases, and 9 bases lay outside the gene matches. Looked up from germline, CDR1 is MNHNS and CDR2 is SASEGT. The CDR3 contains 15 residues. The CDR3: CASSPGQGDLQPQHF. For the CDR3, the DNA is TGTGCCAGCAGTCCGGGACAGGGCGACTTACAGCCCCAGCATTTT.

V gene TRBV5-4 combines with J gene TRBJ2-3; 9 bases match TRBD2. This CDR3 has 15 amino acids. V shed 4 bases, J shed 0 bases, and the junction held 3 bases outside the gene matches. The V gene's germline CDR1 is SGHNT and CDR2 YYREEE (reference sequence). This CDR3 is CASSETSGSTDTQYF. CDR3 DNA sequence: TGTGCCAGCAGCGAGACTAGCGGTAGCACAGATACGCAGTATTTT. The whole variable domain, filled in from reference TRBV5-4 and TRBJ2-3, reads ETGVTQSPTHLIKTRGQQVTLRCSSQSGHNTVSWYQQALGQGPQFIFQYYREEENGRGNFPPRFSGLQFPNYSSELNVNALELDDSALYLCASSETSGSTDTQYFGPGTRLTVL.

The chain couples TRBV29-1 to TRBJ2-3; D ambiguous. CDR1 is SQVTM and CDR2 is ANQGSEA in the germline V gene. This CDR3 has 13 residues. Trimming removed 0 bases at V and 2 bases at J, with 6 bases between. The DNA for the CDR3 is TGCAGCGTTGAAGAAGAAGCCACAGATACGCAGTATTTT. Translation gives CSVEEEATDTQYF.